Each of the 7 T cell receptor beta chains below was sequenced from the same sample in a study of beta chain features in type 1 diabetes. General study points: Shortening of TCRB CDR3s, moderate but significant, appeared in all four CD4+ subsets of Type 1 diabetes patients.

No antigen has been assigned to these receptors. cDNA synthesis used the whole RNA isolate, giving expressed TCRB sequences. Measured with immunoSEQ multiplex PCR; TCRdb has only the in-frame clones, and not every one. The sample holds about 140,000 clones, roughly an eighth seen once. The specimen was central memory CD4+ T cells from blood. Source of these receptors: a man between 18 and 29 years old with type 1 diabetes.

This sequence joins TRBV6-1 and TRBJ2-5; the match to TRBD1 covers 11 bases. The trim removed 5 bases at V and 1 base at J, leaving 3 bases unmatched. Germline loops: CDR1 MNHNS, CDR2 SASEGT. The CDR3 covers 15 residues. The CDR3 loop is CASSSGQGVQETQYF. The CDR3 DNA follows: TGTGCCAGCAGTTCGGGACAGGGGGTCCAAGAGACCCAGTACTTC.

The chain is built from TRBV6-5 and TRBJ1-1; maybe TRBD1 (6 bases). Germline loops: CDR1 MNHEY, CDR2 SVGAGI. Between the trimmed V and J ends, which lost 7 bases and 1 base, there was a span of 13 bases. The CDR3 totals 14 residues. The CDR3 coding sequence is TGTGCCAGCAAAAACAGGGCTCCGAACACTGAAGCTTTCTTT. Translated, it gives CASKNRAPNTEAFF.

The chain recombines TRBV28 with TRBJ2-2; 14 bases are shared with TRBD2. J gave up 7 bases and V 6 bases, and 4 bases lay outside the gene matches. Germline loops: CDR1 MDHEN, CDR2 SYDVKM. The CDR3 loop spans 15 amino acids. In nucleotides, the CDR3 is TGTGCCAGCAGAACGGGACTAGCGGGGGTCGGGGAGCTGTTTTTT. It codes for CASRTGLAGVGELFF.

This clone came up a few times. The chain employs TRBV30 and TRBJ2-7, with D perhaps matching TRBD1 (6 bases). The CDR3 contains 13 residues. Germline-derived CDR1 and CDR2 are GTSNPN and SVGIG (reference sequence). V lost 0 bases and J lost 6, with 12 bases in between. CDR3 in DNA: TGTGCCTGGAGTGTAGGGGGATTGGGCGAGCAGTACTTC. Translated: CAWSVGGLGEQYF.

This clone was found a few times. The V call is TRBV5-1, the J call TRBJ2-3, with 8 nucleotides matching TRBD1. Germline V CDR1 and CDR2: SGHRS, YFSETQ. The CDR3 is 15 amino acids. The V and J ends lost 6 bases and 2 bases, in that order; junction bases with no gene match: 8. The CDR3 coding sequence is TGCGCCAGCACCCTGACAGGGGCGACCACAGATACGCAGTATTTT. It encodes CASTLTGATTDTQYF. Full variable domain (missing parts from reference TRBV5-1 and TRBJ2-3): KAGVTQTPRYLIKTRGQQVTLSCSPISGHRSVSWYQQTPGQGLQFLFEYFSETQRNKGNFPGRFSGRQFSNSRSEMNVSTLELGDSALYLCASTLTGATTDTQYFGPGTRLTVL.

The chain has TRBV6-6 and TRBJ1-2; D might be TRBD1 (5 bases). Germline lookup yields CDR1 MNHNY and CDR2 SVGAGI (reference sequence). The CDR3 runs to 12 residues. V lost 11 bases and J 0 bases, leaving 10 bases between the germline ends. The CDR3 spells CALGGANYGYTF. CDR3 DNA: TGTGCCTTGGGGGGAGCTAACTATGGCTACACCTTC.

The CDR3 spells CASSPGTGGSPLHF. The DNA of the CDR3 is TGTGCCAGCTCACCGGGGACAGGGGGTTCACCCCTCCACTTT. The gene calls are TRBV18 and TRBJ1-6; 11 nucleotides agree with TRBD1. Per germline, CDR1 KGHSH and CDR2 LQKENI. V lost 3 bases and J lost 9; bases outside the gene matches: 1. The CDR3 runs to 14 residues.